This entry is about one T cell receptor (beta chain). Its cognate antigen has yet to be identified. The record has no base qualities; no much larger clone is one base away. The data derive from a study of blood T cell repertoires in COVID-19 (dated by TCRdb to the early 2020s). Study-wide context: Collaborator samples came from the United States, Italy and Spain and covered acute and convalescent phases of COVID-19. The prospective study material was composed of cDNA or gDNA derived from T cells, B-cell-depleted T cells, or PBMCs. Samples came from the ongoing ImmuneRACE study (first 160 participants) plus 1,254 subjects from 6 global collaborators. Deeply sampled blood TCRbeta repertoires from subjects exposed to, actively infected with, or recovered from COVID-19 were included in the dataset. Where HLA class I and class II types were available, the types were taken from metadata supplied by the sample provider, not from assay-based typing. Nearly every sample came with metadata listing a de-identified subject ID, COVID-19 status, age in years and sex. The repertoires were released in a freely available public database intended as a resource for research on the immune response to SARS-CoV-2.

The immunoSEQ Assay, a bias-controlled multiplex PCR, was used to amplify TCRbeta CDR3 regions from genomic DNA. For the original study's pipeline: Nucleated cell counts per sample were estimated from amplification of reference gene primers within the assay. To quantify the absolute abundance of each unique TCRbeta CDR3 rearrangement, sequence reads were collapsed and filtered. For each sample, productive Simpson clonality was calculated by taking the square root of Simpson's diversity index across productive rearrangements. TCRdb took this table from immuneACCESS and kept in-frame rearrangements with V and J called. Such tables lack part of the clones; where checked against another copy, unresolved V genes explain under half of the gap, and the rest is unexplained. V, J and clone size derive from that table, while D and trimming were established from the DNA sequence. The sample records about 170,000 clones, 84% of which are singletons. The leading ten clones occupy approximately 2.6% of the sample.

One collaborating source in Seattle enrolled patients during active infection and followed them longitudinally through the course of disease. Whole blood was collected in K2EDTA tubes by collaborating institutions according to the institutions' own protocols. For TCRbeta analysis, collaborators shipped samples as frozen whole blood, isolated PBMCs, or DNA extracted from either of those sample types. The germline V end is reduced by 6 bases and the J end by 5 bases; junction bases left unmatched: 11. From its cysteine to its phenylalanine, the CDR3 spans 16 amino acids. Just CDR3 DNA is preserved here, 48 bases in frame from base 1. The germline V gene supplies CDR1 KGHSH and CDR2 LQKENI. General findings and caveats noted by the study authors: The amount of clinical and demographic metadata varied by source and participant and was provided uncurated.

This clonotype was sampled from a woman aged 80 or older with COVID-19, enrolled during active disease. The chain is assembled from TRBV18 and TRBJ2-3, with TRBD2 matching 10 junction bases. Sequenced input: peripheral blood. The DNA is TGTGCCAGCTCCGTTTCCCTAGCGGGGGCGGGAGATACGCAGTATTTT. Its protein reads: CASSVSLAGAGDTQYF.